The rows below give T cell receptor beta chains drawn from one sample of a study of blood T cell repertoires in COVID-19. Sequenced by immunoSEQ multiplex PCR; TCRdb stores in-frame clones only, minus some. The data hold more than 110,000 clones, with approximately 84% observed a single time. The sample comprised PBMCs or T cells enriched from blood (not recorded which). These receptors originate from a woman between 18 and 29 years old who had been exposed to COVID-19. The CDR3 runs from the conserved cysteine through the conserved F or W. Clone size is stated in some rows and not others, as once, few, many or a class when expanded.

>TRBV5-4|TRBJ2-6|-
CASSNGTFKGLTF
>TRBV28|TRBJ1-1|-
CASSLARTGGTEAFF
>TRBV29-1|TRBJ2-7|once
CSVEQDSSYEQYF
>TRBV11-2|TRBJ2-7|-
CASSSLEGEQYF
>TRBV3-1/TRBV3-2|TRBJ1-2|-
CASSLNPTGSRGYTF
>TRBV19|TRBJ1-1|-
CASSIRADTEAFF
>TRBV18|TRBJ2-2|-
CASSRGQGPSGELFF
>TRBV6-4|TRBJ2-3|-
CASSEQPGQGTDTQYF
>TRBV12-3/TRBV12-4|TRBJ1-1|-
CASSLVGDTEAFF
>TRBV6-5|TRBJ1-6|few
CASSRRNSPLHF
>TRBV7-9|TRBJ1-6|-
CASSHIDRSRNSPLHF
>TRBV14|TRBJ2-1|-
CASSKTGGYNEQFF
>TRBV5-4|TRBJ2-7|-
CASSPLAGTGGDEQYF
>TRBV7-2|TRBJ1-3|-
CASSQSGGDGNTIYF
>TRBV6-5|TRBJ1-5|-
CASRTRVDQPQHF
>TRBV7-3|TRBJ2-3|-
CASRPRGESTDTQYF
>TRBV18|TRBJ1-2|-
CASSRQEGYTF
>TRBV18|TRBJ2-5|-
CASSPRRLAEETQYF
>TRBV2|TRBJ1-5|-
CATGEGDQPQHF
>TRBV10-2|TRBJ1-4|-
CASSSQLPNEKLFF
>TRBV10-2|TRBJ2-7|-
CASSVQGYEQYF
>TRBV19|TRBJ1-3|once
CASSMLNRGNSGNTIYF
>TRBV7-6|TRBJ1-2|few
CASSLRLGWGSGDYGYTF
>TRBV4-1|TRBJ2-1|-
CASSQGYLAVSYNEQFF
>TRBV10-3|TRBJ1-3|-
CAISDPARAPHSGNTIYF
>TRBV7-9|TRBJ1-1|-
CASSFSGANTEAFF
>TRBV27|TRBJ2-1|-
CASSPLDRGLYNEQFF
>TRBV11-2|TRBJ2-7|-
CASSPTRTGLGGEQYF
>TRBV2|TRBJ2-2|-
CASRPGQGQAGELFF
>TRBV25-1|TRBJ1-1|-
CASRLQGGNTEAFF
>TRBV29-1|TRBJ2-7|-
CSVEKRTSGYEQYF
>TRBV10-2|TRBJ2-2|-
CASRPGTGSTGELFF
>TRBV11-2|TRBJ2-7|-
CASSSPDSRLAGVYEQYF
>TRBV6-2/TRBV6-3|TRBJ2-7|-
CASSYSGGNEQYF
>TRBV27|TRBJ2-3|-
CASSLVRTNTDTQYF
>TRBV27|TRBJ1-5|-
CASSPGGHQPQHF
>TRBV19|TRBJ2-2|-
CATRQASNTGELFF
>TRBV6-5|TRBJ1-6|-
CASSLQLYNSPLHF
>TRBV9|TRBJ2-2|-
CASSVEEFTGELFF